Shown below are 27 T cell receptor beta chains from a single sample sequenced in a study of response to subunit inactivated influenza vaccine. TCRdb reanalysed the RT-PCR reads using MiXCR and keeps one entry per CDR3 protein. The repertoire consists of hundreds of thousands of distinct CDR3 sequences, with 10% to 15% occurring once and the leading ten covering less than 15%. The sequencing here drew on PBMCs from blood, taken roughly 46 days after vaccination. Source of these receptors: a man over 45 who received an inactivated influenza vaccine.

This clonotype was found a few times. The V call is TRBV28, the J call TRBJ1-6; TRBD1 aligns across 7 bases. Germline CDR1 MDHEN, CDR2 SYDVKM. The CDR3 is made up of 14 amino acids. V lost 8 bases and J lost 9; bases outside the gene matches: 10. CDR3 sequence reads: CASRTGVYLSPLHF. CDR3 nucleotide sequence: TGTGCCAGCCGAACAGGGGTCTATCTTTCACCCCTCCACTTT.

Concerning this clonotype itself: This may be a read error, as it is one base from a much larger clone. The chain is built from TRBV6-2 or TRBV6-3 and TRBJ1-1; weak D call: TRBD1 (5 bases). Germline V gene sequence: CDR1 MNHEY, CDR2 SVGEGT. This CDR3 is 13 amino acids long. Trimming cost V 0 bases and J 3 bases, with 5 bases left between them. The CDR3 DNA follows: TGTGCCAGCAGTTACTCGACAGACACTGAAGCTTTCTTT. Translated, it gives CASSYSTDTEAFF.

This clonotype was counted between two and nine times. The rearrangement links TRBV2 to TRBJ1-1; D gene unclear. Trimming took 6 bases from V and 4 from J, leaving 12 bases between them. Germline assignment: CDR1 SNHLY and CDR2 FYNNEI. The CDR3 sequence is 13 residues long. The CDR3: CASRVTESTEAFF. Written as DNA, the CDR3 is TGTGCCAGCAGAGTCACAGAGAGCACTGAAGCTTTCTTT.

This chain joins TRBV7-2 and TRBJ2-1; 8 nucleotides match TRBD2. The length of the CDR3 is 16 residues. Germline loops: CDR1 SGHTA, CDR2 FQGNSA. V gave up 2 bases and J gave up 3 bases; unmatched junction bases: 6. In DNA, the CDR3 is TGTGCCAGCAGCTTAAAGGGACTAGACTTCTACAATGAGCAGTTCTTC. Amino acids: CASSLKGLDFYNEQFF.

The V gene is TRBV28, the J gene TRBJ2-4; 7 positions match TRBD1. CDR1 is MDHEN, CDR2 SYDVKM, per germline. Germline trimming cut 5 bases from V and 0 bases from J; bases unmatched to any gene: 7. The CDR3 is 16 amino acids. CDR3 sequence: CASSPTGDLAKNIQYF. The CDR3 region has the DNA TGTGCCAGCAGTCCTACAGGGGATCTAGCCAAAAACATTCAGTACTTC. Together with reference TRBV28 and TRBJ2-4, the CDR3 gives the full variable domain: DVKVTQSSRYLVKRTGEKVFLECVQDMDHENMFWYRQDPGLGLRLIYFSYDVKMKEKGDIPEGYSVSREKKERFSLILESASTNQTSMYLCASSPTGDLAKNIQYFGAGTRLSVL.

The V call is TRBV9, the J call TRBJ2-5; TRBD2 matches at 9 bases. The CDR3 has 15 amino acids. The germline gives CDR1 SGDLS, CDR2 YYNGEE. V shed 4 bases, J shed 1 base, and the junction held 5 bases outside the gene matches. CDR3 bases: TGTGCCAGCAGCTGGGCGGGGGGGCCCCAAGAGACCCAGTACTTC. Protein sequence: CASSWAGGPQETQYF.

This clonotype occurred a few times. The rearrangement joins TRBV29-1 to TRBJ1-2; 7 bases are shared with TRBD1. The CDR3 is 13 residues long. J gave up 3 bases and V 8 bases, and 9 bases lay outside the gene matches. Germline lookup yields CDR1 SQVTM and CDR2 ANQGSEA. The CDR3 reads CSTDRQGDYGYTF. The CDR3 nucleotides are TGCAGCACCGACCGACAGGGCGACTATGGCTACACCTTC.

This chain uses TRBV6-5 with TRBJ2-5; 9 nucleotides match TRBD1. The CDR3 loop spans 16 amino acids. V shed 1 base, J shed 4 bases, and the junction held 7 bases outside the gene matches. Germline V gene data show CDR1 as MNHEY and CDR2 as SVGAGI. Here the CDR3 reads CASSYYPGQGGETQYF. The DNA of the CDR3 is TGTGCCAGCAGTTACTACCCGGGACAGGGAGGAGAGACCCAGTACTTC.

This clonotype was recorded once. This chain links TRBV6-1 with TRBJ2-1; 9 bases are shared with TRBD1. In germline, CDR1 is MNHNS, CDR2 SASEGT. The CDR3 covers 14 residues. J gave up 9 bases and V 6 bases, and 9 bases lay outside the gene matches. CDR3 DNA sequence: TGTGCCAGCAGCATCGACAGGGGGGTCGCTGAGCAGTTCTTC. It encodes CASSIDRGVAEQFF.

This rearrangement joins TRBV7-2 to TRBJ2-3, with 11 bases matching TRBD2. V lost 5 bases to trimming and J lost 4 bases; unmatched junction nucleotides: 5. This CDR3 is built from 15 residues. CDR1 and CDR2 from the germline V gene are SGHTA and FQGNSA. In nucleotides, the CDR3 is TGTGCCAGCAGCCGTAGCGGGGGGGCACCAGATACGCAGTATTTT. This sequence encodes CASSRSGGAPDTQYF.

This clonotype was seen only a few times. The V gene is TRBV7-2, the J gene TRBJ2-2; a possible D gene is TRBD1 (6 bases). The CDR3 length is 15 residues. Germline V gene data show CDR1 as SGHTA and CDR2 as FQGNSA. V lost 4 bases to trimming and J lost 0 bases, with 9 bases between them. The CDR3 is CASSSWTANTGELFF. Written as DNA, the CDR3 is TGTGCCAGCAGCTCCTGGACAGCGAACACCGGGGAGCTGTTTTTT.

This chain connects TRBV15 to TRBJ2-7; D gene uncertain. V dropped 5 bases and J dropped 0 bases, with 8 bases sitting between them. Germline-derived CDR1 and CDR2 are LNHNV and YYDKDF (reference sequence). The CDR3 contains 13 residues. CDR3 in amino acids: CATSLVTSYEQYF. The CDR3 bases are TGTGCCACCAGCCTGGTTACCTCCTACGAGCAGTACTTC. The full variable domain, rest sourced from reference TRBV15 and TRBJ2-7, is DAMVIQNPRYQVTQFGKPVTLSCSQTLNHNVMYWYQQKSSQAPKLLFHYYDKDFNNEADTPDNFQSRRPNTSFCFLDIRSPGLGDTAMYLCATSLVTSYEQYFGPGTRLTVT.

The chain has TRBV5-5 and TRBJ2-1; 7 bases align to TRBD2. V trimming: 4 bases; J trimming: 1 base; junction bases outside the gene matches: 11. In germline, CDR1 is SGHKS, CDR2 YYEKEE (reference sequence). The CDR3 runs 17 residues. The CDR3 spells CASSPPLGGESYNEQFF. The CDR3 region has the DNA TGTGCCAGCAGCCCCCCGCTTGGGGGGGAATCCTACAATGAGCAGTTCTTC.

The chain recombines TRBV28 with TRBJ2-7, with 9 bases lining up with TRBD1. Germline values: CDR1 MDHEN, CDR2 SYDVKM. This CDR3 has 15 residues. Trimming at V came to 3 bases and at J to 8 bases, leaving 11 bases not matched to a gene. The CDR3 spells CASSFVGTGFKKQYF. The CDR3, as DNA: TGTGCCAGCAGTTTCGTCGGGACAGGGTTCAAAAAGCAGTACTTC.

In this sample, this clonotype turned up a few times. The chain joins TRBV7-2 to TRBJ2-1; weak D call: TRBD2 (6 bases). The germline V gene encodes CDR1 SGHTA and CDR2 FQGNSA. The CDR3 has 15 residues. V dropped 1 base and J dropped 4 bases, with 11 bases sitting between them. The CDR3 sequence: CASSLGAGIYNEQFF. In DNA form, the CDR3 reads TGTGCCAGCAGCTTAGGTGCGGGGATTTACAATGAGCAGTTCTTC.

The chain is built from TRBV7-2 and TRBJ2-7; either TRBD1 or TRBD2 may fit D (5 bases each). Germline CDR1 reads SGHTA; CDR2 reads FQGNSA. Trimming shortened V by 4 bases and J by 4 bases, and 5 bases separated the two germline ends. The CDR3 extends over 11 amino acids. The CDR3 reads CASSWGYEQYF. CDR3 nucleotides: TGTGCCAGCAGCTGGGGGTACGAGCAGTACTTC.

The chain couples TRBV12-3 or TRBV12-4 to TRBJ2-6; 7 bases are shared with TRBD1. This CDR3 is 17 amino acids long. Trimming took 4 bases from V and 0 from J; bases not matched to a gene: 6. CDR3 sequence (DNA): TGTGCCAGCAGTTCCCGGACAGGAGGCTCTGGGGCCAACGTCCTGACTTTC. This translates into CASSSRTGGSGANVLTF.

In its sample, this clonotype was seen a few times. The chain joins TRBV14 to TRBJ1-2; TRBD1 aligns across 8 bases. Germline trimming cut 2 bases from V and 5 bases from J; bases unmatched to any gene: 4. This CDR3 has 14 amino acids. CDR1 is SGHDN, CDR2 FVKESK, per germline. Here the CDR3 DNA reads TGTGCCAGCAGCCAACGGACAGGGTGGTATGGCTACACCTTC. This encodes CASSQRTGWYGYTF.

J is TRBJ2-1 and V is TRBV4-2; 10 nucleotides match TRBD2. The CDR3 sequence is 16 residues long. Germline trimming cut 0 bases from V and 10 bases from J; bases unmatched to any gene: 9. Germline V lookup: CDR1 LGHNA, CDR2 YNFKEQ. The CDR3 spells CASSQDGKKRGGEQFF. DNA of the CDR3: TGTGCCAGCAGCCAAGATGGGAAGAAGCGGGGGGGCGAGCAGTTCTTC.

This chain links TRBV12-3 or TRBV12-4 with TRBJ1-5; D is perhaps TRBD1 (5 bases). The CDR3 is 13 residues long. The V end was cut by 7 bases, the J end by 4 bases, with 11 bases between. The CDR3 sequence is CASTLGGNQPQHF. The CDR3 nucleotides read TGTGCCAGCACCCTGGGGGGAAATCAGCCCCAGCATTTT.

This clonotype has at least ten counts. This chain links TRBV12-3 or TRBV12-4 with TRBJ1-2; D is perhaps TRBD1 (5 bases). CDR3 length: 14 residues. V was pared by 6 bases and J by 0 bases, with 11 bases between. CDR3 nucleotide sequence: TGTGCCAGCAGGCCTGGGACGGCTAACTATGGCTACACCTTC. Encoded protein: CASRPGTANYGYTF.

V and J are TRBV20-1 and TRBJ2-1, with 10 bases that match TRBD2. This CDR3 has 16 residues. The V gene end was trimmed by 6 bases and the J gene end by 4 bases; junction bases not matched to a gene: 12. Germline CDR1 DFQATT, CDR2 SNEGSKA (reference sequence). CDR3 coding DNA: TGCAGTGCCTTCGGGACTAGCGCTACACTGTACAATGAGCAGTTCTTC. As protein: CSAFGTSATLYNEQFF.

The chain uses TRBV7-9 and TRBJ2-1, with D possibly matching TRBD1 (6 bases). Germline CDR1 is SEHNR and CDR2 is FQNEAQ (reference sequence). V was shortened by 3 bases and J by 8 bases, with 17 bases between the two germline ends. This CDR3 is 15 amino acids long. In DNA, the CDR3 is TGTGCCAGCAGCTTTGGACAGCGGAGGATCGATGAGCAGTTCTTC. Encoded protein: CASSFGQRRIDEQFF.

The chain has TRBV29-1 and TRBJ2-7; TRBD1 aligns across 7 bases. V lost 1 base to trimming and J lost 2 bases; unmatched junction nucleotides: 2. Germline-derived CDR1 and CDR2 are SQVTM and ANQGSEA. There are 13 residues in the CDR3. DNA of the CDR3: TGCAGCGTTGAAGTCGGGACAGCCTACGAGCAGTACTTC. As protein: CSVEVGTAYEQYF.

This chain connects TRBV20-1 to TRBJ2-3; D remains ambiguous. This CDR3 comprises 14 residues. The V end lost 0 bases, the J end lost 6 bases, and 13 bases lay between the germline ends. Germline V gene sequence: CDR1 DFQATT, CDR2 SNEGSKA (reference sequence). DNA for the CDR3: TGCAGTGCTAGAGATCCTCCGACACCGGATACGCAGTATTTT. It yields the protein CSARDPPTPDTQYF.

This clonotype showed up just a few times. The chain couples TRBV12-2 to TRBJ2-3; TRBD1 is the table's D call, not checked against the DNA. TRBV12-2 is an annotated pseudogene. There are 17 residues in the CDR3. CDR3 region: CASRPPWVRGSTDTQYF. The DNA of the CDR3 is TGTGCAAGTCGCCCCCCATGGGTGCGGGGGAGCACAGATACGCAGTATTTT.

The V and J genes are TRBV12-3 or TRBV12-4 and TRBJ2-7; D is ambiguous. The V end lost 3 bases, the J end lost 4 bases, and 13 bases lay between the germline ends. The CDR3 has 14 residues. The CDR3 bases are TGTGCCAGCAGTTTGGTCCACAGAACTTACGAGCAGTACTTC. Translation gives CASSLVHRTYEQYF.